This T cell receptor beta chain was found in a study of Graves' ophthalmopathy and Graves' hyperthyroidism. Study-level points and caveats: Most expanded thyroid clonotypes above 0.001 frequency also appeared in blood. Built on 13 signatures, a model told ophthalmopathy apart from stable hyperthyroidism with about 90% sensitivity and approximately 80% specificity.

This clonotype has more than one count but fewer than ten. The antigen remains undetermined. This CDR3 has 13 amino acids. Looked up from germline, CDR1 is SEHNR and CDR2 is FQNEAQ (reference sequence). Trimming pared 4 bases from V and 5 bases from J, leaving 12 bases between. CDR3 regions of TCR beta were amplified from RNA transcripts. The workflow started with a first-round RT-PCR run with HTBI primers and then moved on to a second-round multiplex PCR. In TCRdb, the multiplex PCR reads were re-called with MiXCR into one record per CDR3 protein. The repertoire consists of almost 750,000 distinct CDR3 sequences, with roughly two fifths occurring once and the leading ten covering about 40%. Those donors who had ophthalmopathy presented with moderate-to-severe activity, a CAS of ≥3, a NOSPECS of ≥4 and a duration under 3 months. The diagnostic workup employed clinical symptoms, serum thyroxine, TRAb, thyroid ultrasound and orbital computed tomography.

Sequences were obtained from peripheral blood. The source is an adult man with Graves' ophthalmopathy. V and J are TRBV7-9 and TRBJ2-7; TRBD1 might be the D (6 bases). CDR3 loop: CASSYTGSHEQYF. The CDR3 DNA reads as TGTGCCAGCAGCTACACAGGGTCCCACGAGCAGTACTTC.